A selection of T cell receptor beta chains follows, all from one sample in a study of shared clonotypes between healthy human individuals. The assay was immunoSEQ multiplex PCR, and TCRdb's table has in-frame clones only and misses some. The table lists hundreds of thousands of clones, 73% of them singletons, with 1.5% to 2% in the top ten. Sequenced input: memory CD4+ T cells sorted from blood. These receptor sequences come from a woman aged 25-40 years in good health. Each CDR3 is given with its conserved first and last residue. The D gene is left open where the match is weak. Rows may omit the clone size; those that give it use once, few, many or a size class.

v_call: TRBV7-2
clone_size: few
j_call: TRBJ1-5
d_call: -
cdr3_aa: CASSLTSSNQPQHF
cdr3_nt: TGTGCCAGCAGCTTAACCAGTAGCAATCAGCCCCAGCATTTT

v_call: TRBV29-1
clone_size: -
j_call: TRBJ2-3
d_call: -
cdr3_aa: CSVEGGRVPDTQYF
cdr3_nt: TGCAGCGTTGAGGGGGGCCGGGTCCCAGATACGCAGTATTTT

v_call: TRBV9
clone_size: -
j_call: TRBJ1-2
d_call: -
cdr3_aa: CASSVDLQGSLSNYGYTF
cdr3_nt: TGTGCCAGCAGCGTAGACCTACAGGGATCCCTTTCTAACTATGGCTACACCTTC

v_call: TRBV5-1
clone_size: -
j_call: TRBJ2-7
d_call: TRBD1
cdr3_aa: CASSPHWDSYEQYF
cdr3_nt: TGCGCCAGCAGCCCCCACTGGGACAGTTACGAGCAGTACTTC

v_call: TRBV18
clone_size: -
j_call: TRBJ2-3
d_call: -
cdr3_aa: CASSPAGGTGTQYF
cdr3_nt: TGTGCCAGCTCACCTGCCGGGGGGACAGGTACGCAGTATTTT

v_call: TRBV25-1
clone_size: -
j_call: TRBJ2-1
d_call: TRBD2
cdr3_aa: CASSRWGLAGGHNEQFF
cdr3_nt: TGTGCCAGCAGCCGCTGGGGACTAGCGGGAGGCCACAATGAGCAGTTCTTC

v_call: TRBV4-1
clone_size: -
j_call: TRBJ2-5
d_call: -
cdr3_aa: CASSQDPAATGQETQYF
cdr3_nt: TGCGCCAGCAGCCAAGACCCCGCTGCGACAGGACAAGAGACCCAGTACTTC

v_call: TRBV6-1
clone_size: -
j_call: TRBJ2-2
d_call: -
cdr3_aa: CATLSREAGELFF
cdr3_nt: TGTGCCACCCTAAGCAGGGAGGCCGGGGAGCTGTTTTTT

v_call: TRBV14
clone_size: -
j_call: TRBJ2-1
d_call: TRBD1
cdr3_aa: CASSRPGTAYNEQFF
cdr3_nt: TGTGCCAGCAGCCGCCCCGGGACAGCCTACAATGAGCAGTTCTTC

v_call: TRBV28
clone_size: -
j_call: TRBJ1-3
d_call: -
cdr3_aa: CASSFQSGTGAIPIYF
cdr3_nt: TGTGCCAGCAGTTTCCAATCAGGGACCGGGGCAATCCCCATATATTTT

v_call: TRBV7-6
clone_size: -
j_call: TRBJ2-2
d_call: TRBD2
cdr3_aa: CASSQRLAGEANTGELFF
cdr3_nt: TGTGCCAGCAGCCAGAGACTAGCGGGAGAGGCGAACACCGGGGAGCTGTTTTTT

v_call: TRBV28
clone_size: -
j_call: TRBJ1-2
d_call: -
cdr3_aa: CASEPSLGANYGYTF
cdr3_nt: TGTGCCAGCGAACCGAGTTTGGGGGCCAACTATGGCTACACCTTC

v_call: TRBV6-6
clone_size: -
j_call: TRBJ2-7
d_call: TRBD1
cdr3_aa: CASSYGQGAYEQYF
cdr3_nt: TGTGCCAGCAGTTACGGACAGGGGGCCTACGAGCAGTACTTC

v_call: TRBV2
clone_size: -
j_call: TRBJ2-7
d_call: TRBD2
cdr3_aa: CASKIMGLAGDEQYF
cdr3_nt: TGTGCCAGCAAGATTATGGGACTAGCGGGAGACGAGCAGTACTTC

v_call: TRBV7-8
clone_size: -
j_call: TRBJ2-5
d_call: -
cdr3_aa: CASSLRQGSQETQYF
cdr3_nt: TGTGCCAGCAGCTTAAGGCAGGGCTCTCAAGAGACCCAGTACTTC

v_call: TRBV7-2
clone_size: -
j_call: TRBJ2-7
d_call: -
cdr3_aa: CASSLAASRSYEQYF
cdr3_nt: TGTGCCAGCAGCTTAGCGGCTAGCCGTTCCTACGAGCAGTACTTC

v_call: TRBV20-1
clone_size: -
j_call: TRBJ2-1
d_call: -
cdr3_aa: CSAPPHNEQFF
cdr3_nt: TGCAGTGCCCCGCCGCACAATGAGCAGTTCTTC

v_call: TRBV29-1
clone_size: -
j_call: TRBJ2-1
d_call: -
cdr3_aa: CSVEGQIPYNEQFF
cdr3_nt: TGCAGCGTTGAGGGTCAGATACCCTACAATGAGCAGTTCTTC

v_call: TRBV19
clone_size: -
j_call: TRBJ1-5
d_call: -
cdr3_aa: CASSSSQAQHF
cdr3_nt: TGTGCCAGTAGTAGTAGCCAGGCCCAGCATTTT

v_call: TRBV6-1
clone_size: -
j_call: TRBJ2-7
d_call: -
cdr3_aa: CASKSATSEDF
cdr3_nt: TGTGCCAGCAAGAGCGCGACCTCCGAGGACTTC

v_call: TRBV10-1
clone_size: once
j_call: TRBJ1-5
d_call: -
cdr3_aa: CASRLGLGQPQHF
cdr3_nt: TGCGCCAGCAGGCTCGGGCTAGGTCAGCCCCAGCATTTT

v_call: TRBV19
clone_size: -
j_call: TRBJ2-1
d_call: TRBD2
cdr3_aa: CASSTTSGAYNEQFF
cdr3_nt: TGTGCCAGTAGTACGACTAGCGGGGCCTACAATGAGCAGTTCTTC

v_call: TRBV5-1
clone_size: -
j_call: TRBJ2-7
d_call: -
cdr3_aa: CASSKGERYEQYF
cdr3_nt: TGCGCCAGCAGCAAAGGGGAGAGATACGAGCAGTACTTC

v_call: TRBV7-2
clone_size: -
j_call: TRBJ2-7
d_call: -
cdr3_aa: CASSLGSYEQYF
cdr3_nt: TGTGCCAGCAGCTTGGGGAGCTACGAGCAGTACTTC

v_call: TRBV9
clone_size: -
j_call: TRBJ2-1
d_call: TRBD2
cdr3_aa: CASSVGGGSDEQFF
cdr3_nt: TGTGCCAGCAGCGTCGGCGGGGGATCAGATGAGCAGTTCTTC

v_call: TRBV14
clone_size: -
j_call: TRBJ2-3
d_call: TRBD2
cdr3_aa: CASSPGLADADTQYF
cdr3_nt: TGTGCCAGCAGCCCGGGACTAGCGGACGCAGATACGCAGTATTTT

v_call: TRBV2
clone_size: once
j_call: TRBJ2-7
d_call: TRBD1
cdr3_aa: CASNPGQGANEQYF
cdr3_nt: TGTGCCAGCAATCCGGGACAGGGGGCTAATGAGCAGTACTTC

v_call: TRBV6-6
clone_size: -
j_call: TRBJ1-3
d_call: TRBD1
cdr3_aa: CASRSESTGPGNTIYF
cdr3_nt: TGTGCCAGCAGGAGTGAATCGACAGGGCCTGGAAACACCATATATTTT

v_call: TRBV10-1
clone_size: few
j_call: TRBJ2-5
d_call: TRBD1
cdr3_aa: CASSDGQGSVKTQYF
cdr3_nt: TGCGCCAGCAGCGACGGACAGGGTAGTGTGAAGACCCAGTACTTC

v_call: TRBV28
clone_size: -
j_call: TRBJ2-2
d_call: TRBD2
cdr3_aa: CASSFSGLAGNTGELFF
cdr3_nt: TGTGCCAGCAGTTTCTCAGGGCTAGCGGGAAACACCGGGGAGCTGTTTTTT

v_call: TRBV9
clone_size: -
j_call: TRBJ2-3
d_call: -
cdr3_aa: CASSVGGPRTDTQYF
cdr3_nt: TGTGCCAGCAGCGTCGGTGGCCCGCGCACAGATACGCAGTATTTT

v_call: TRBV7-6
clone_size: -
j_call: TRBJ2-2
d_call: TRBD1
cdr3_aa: CASSSAGTGGPGELFF
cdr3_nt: TGTGCCAGCAGCTCGGCCGGGACAGGGGGCCCCGGGGAGCTGTTTTTT

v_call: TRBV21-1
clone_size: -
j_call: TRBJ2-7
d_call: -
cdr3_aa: CASSPRLGNEQYF
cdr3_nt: TGTGCCAGCAGCCCCCGCCTTGGGAACGAGCAGTACTTC

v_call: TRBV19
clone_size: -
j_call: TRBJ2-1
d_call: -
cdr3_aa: CASKPRGANNEQFF
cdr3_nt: TGTGCCAGTAAGCCCCGGGGGGCTAATAATGAGCAGTTCTTC

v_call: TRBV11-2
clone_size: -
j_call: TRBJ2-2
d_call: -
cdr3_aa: CASSLALLTGELFF
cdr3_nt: TGTGCCAGCAGCTTAGCGCTTCTCACCGGGGAGCTGTTTTTT